A single sample gave rise to the 30 T cell receptor beta chains below, sequenced in a study of T cells in Graves' hyperthyroidism and ophthalmopathy. What was amplified from RNA transcripts were TCR beta CDR3 regions. The TCR CDR3 was amplified in a first-round RT-PCR using the HTBI primer set. Each CDR3 protein gets one entry after TCRdb re-called the multiplex PCR reads with MiXCR. The table lists under 350,000 distinct CDR3 sequences, approximately 17% of them singletons. The source material was blood. These TCRs come from a woman aged 55-69 years with Graves' ophthalmopathy.

The rearrangement links TRBV5-1 to TRBJ1-3; possible D gene TRBD1, 5 bases. Per the germline V gene, CDR1 is SGHRS and CDR2 is YFSETQ. V gave up 4 bases and J gave up 0 bases, with 11 bases separating them. The CDR3 length is 15 residues. The CDR3 sequence is CASSPDTGSGNTIYF. DNA of the CDR3: TGCGCCAGCAGCCCCGACACAGGCTCTGGAAACACCATATATTTT.

The V and J genes are TRBV5-1 and TRBJ1-3; no clear D gene. Trimming removed 0 bases from V and 0 bases from J, with 13 bases in between. Germline-derived CDR1 and CDR2 are SGHRS and YFSETQ. This CDR3 is 17 amino acids long. The CDR3 here is CASSLERGGSSGNTIYF. The CDR3 DNA is TGCGCCAGCAGCTTGGAACGCGGTGGGAGCTCTGGAAACACCATATATTTT.

This clonotype occurred many times. The V call is TRBV28, the J call TRBJ2-5; the match to TRBD1 covers 8 bases. Germline-derived CDR1 and CDR2 are MDHEN and SYDVKM. CDR3 length: 15 amino acids. The V gene end was trimmed by 5 bases and the J gene end by 5 bases; junction bases not matched to a gene: 10. CDR3 nucleotide sequence: TGTGCCAGCAGTAAAGACAGGGGCCATAGGGAGACCCAGTACTTC. Protein: CASSKDRGHRETQYF.

This chain joins TRBV12-3 or TRBV12-4 and TRBJ1-4; no clear D. Trimming pared 6 bases from V and 0 bases from J, leaving 14 bases between. The CDR3 loop spans 16 amino acids. Written as DNA, the CDR3 is TGTGCCAGCAGCAAAGCGTCCGGAGCAACTAATGAAAAACTGTTTTTT. It specifies CASSKASGATNEKLFF.

This clonotype showed up many times. V usage is TRBV12-3 or TRBV12-4 and J usage is TRBJ1-1, with D unclear. V was trimmed by 3 bases and J by 7 bases, leaving 12 bases between them. The CDR3 contains 13 residues. CDR3 sequence: CASSLNIKGEAFF. The CDR3 nucleotides read TGTGCCAGCAGTTTGAACATAAAGGGTGAAGCTTTCTTT.

The V and J genes are TRBV7-9 and TRBJ1-1; D ambiguous. The CDR3 extends over 12 amino acids. The V gene's germline CDR1 is SEHNR and CDR2 FQNEAQ (reference sequence). V was cut by 11 bases and J by 4 bases, with 14 bases left in between. The CDR3 DNA reads as TGTGCCCTCCTGCGTGAGGGCACTGAAGCTTTCTTT. This codes for CALLREGTEAFF.

This clonotype was counted many times. The chain is built from TRBV11-3 and TRBJ2-1; D is unclear. The V end was cut by 5 bases, the J end by 6 bases, with 8 bases between. Germline V lookup: CDR1 SGHNT, CDR2 YENEEA. There are 12 residues in the CDR3. The CDR3 region has the DNA TGTGCCAGCAGCGGGGTTGGCAATGAGCAGTTCTTC. Its protein product is CASSGVGNEQFF.

This clonotype occurred many times. This chain connects TRBV7-2 to TRBJ2-3; possibly TRBD2 for D (6 bases). Germline CDR1 reads SGHTA; CDR2 reads FQGNSA. This CDR3 is 13 amino acids long. V was clipped by 5 bases and J by 10 bases, with 16 bases between them. This CDR3 is CASSPTSSLAQYF. The CDR3 bases are TGTGCCAGCAGCCCCACTAGCTCGCTGGCGCAGTATTTT.

At least ten counts were recorded for this clonotype. The rearrangement links TRBV2 to TRBJ1-2; TRBD1 might be the D (6 bases). Germline V gene lookup returns CDR1 SNHLY and CDR2 FYNNEI. The CDR3 runs to 12 residues. The V gene lost 6 bases and the J gene lost 8 bases, with 13 bases spanning the gap. The CDR3 nucleotides read TGTGCCAGCAGAACCACAGGGAGCGGCTACACCTTC. As protein: CASRTTGSGYTF.

This clonotype was seen repeatedly, ten times or more. The chain recombines TRBV2 with TRBJ1-2, with no clear D. This CDR3 has 11 amino acids. The V end lost 2 bases, the J end lost 8 bases, and 6 bases lay between the germline ends. CDR1 and CDR2 from the germline V gene are SNHLY and FYNNEI. CDR3 region: CASSESGGYTF. CDR3 sequence (DNA): TGTGCCAGCAGTGAATCGGGCGGCTACACCTTC.

The table lists this clonotype with many counts. The chain couples TRBV5-1 to TRBJ2-1; 9 bases map to TRBD2. CDR3 size: 14 residues. V lost 7 bases to trimming and J lost 3 bases; unmatched junction nucleotides: 5. Germline assignment: CDR1 SGHRS and CDR2 YFSETQ. CDR3 DNA: TGCGCCAGCTCTCGGACTAGCGACTACAATGAGCAGTTCTTC. This translates into CASSRTSDYNEQFF.

This clonotype occurred a few times. The V and J genes are TRBV20-1 and TRBJ2-3; D gene unclear. CDR3 size: 12 residues. Germline lookup yields CDR1 DFQATT and CDR2 SNEGSKA (reference sequence). V was cut by 6 bases and J by 0 bases, with 7 bases left in between. CDR3 amino acids: CSAPISTDTQYF. The DNA for the CDR3 is TGCAGTGCCCCCATAAGCACAGATACGCAGTATTTT.

This clonotype was observed a handful of times. This sequence joins TRBV28 and TRBJ2-2, with 8 bases fitting TRBD2. With 3 bases clipped from V and 4 bases from J, the junction kept 4 bases outside the gene matches. From germline, CDR1 is MDHEN and CDR2 SYDVKM. The CDR3 is 15 residues long. The CDR3, as DNA: TGTGCCAGCAGTTTGTTCGGGAGGGCCACCGGGGAGCTGTTTTTT. Translating gives CASSLFGRATGELFF.

In its sample, this clonotype was seen many times. The CDR3 DNA reads TGCGCCAGCAGCTTGGAAGGCGGTCCTGCCACAGATACGCAGTATTTT. Amino acids: CASSLEGGPATDTQYF. V usage is TRBV5-1 and J usage is TRBJ2-3; D call uncertain. Per germline, CDR1 SGHRS and CDR2 YFSETQ. CDR3 length: 16 residues. With 0 bases removed from V and 2 bases from J, the gap between germline ends came to 13 bases.

This clonotype was seen at least ten times. The rearrangement links TRBV29-1 to TRBJ1-1, with a tentative D call TRBD1 (5 bases). V lost 2 bases and J 4 bases, leaving 14 bases between the germline ends. There are 14 residues in the CDR3. Germline lookup yields CDR1 SQVTM and CDR2 ANQGSEA. The CDR3 DNA is TGCAGCGTTGAAACCCTGGCAGGGCCCACTGAAGCTTTCTTT. It specifies CSVETLAGPTEAFF.

This clonotype was observed at least ten times. V is TRBV12-3 or TRBV12-4 and J is TRBJ2-1; 9 bases are a match to TRBD2. V dropped 6 bases and J dropped 6; count of bases not matched to a gene: 9. The CDR3 covers 15 residues. The CDR3 reads CASSPWREGLNEQFF. CDR3 bases: TGTGCCAGCAGCCCGTGGCGGGAGGGCCTCAATGAGCAGTTCTTC.

The V call is TRBV7-6, the J call TRBJ1-1; TRBD1 is a possible D gene (5 bases). The CDR3 has 14 amino acids. Germline CDR1 and CDR2: SGHVS and FNYEAQ. With 5 bases removed from V and 9 bases from J, the gap between germline ends came to 19 bases. CDR3 region: CASSLVGPRDQAFF. The CDR3, as DNA: TGTGCCAGCAGCCTAGTGGGACCCAGGGATCAAGCTTTCTTT.

This clonotype was recorded at least ten times. The chain links TRBV18 to TRBJ1-4; no reliable D call. The CDR3 contains 15 residues. Trimming stripped 3 bases from V and 8 bases from J, with 16 bases between. Germline CDR1 and CDR2: KGHSH and LQKENI. The CDR3 region has the DNA TGTGCCAGCTCACCGAGACCGCCGGGAGGAGAAAAACTGTTTTTT. Protein product: CASSPRPPGGEKLFF.

Comments on this clonotype: At one end, the junction sequence differs from germline, possibly due to a read error. The chain recombines TRBV20-1 with TRBJ1-2, with TRBD1 as a possible D gene (5 bases). This CDR3 spans 12 amino acids. CDR1 and CDR2 from the germline V gene are DFQATT and SNEGSKA (reference sequence). The CDR3 DNA is TGCGGTGCTAGGGGTGGGGCGGGTGGCTACACCTTC. Translated, it gives CGARGGAGGYTF.

The chain combines TRBV11-2 with TRBJ2-1; 11 bases are shared with TRBD2. Germline-derived CDR1 and CDR2 are SGHAT and FQNNGV. V shed 6 bases and J 12 bases; nucleotides not matched to a gene: 10. The CDR3 is 14 residues long. In DNA, the CDR3 is TGTGCCAGCAGACATAGCGGGAGGGCCGAGGGGCAGTTCTTC. It codes for CASRHSGRAEGQFF.

The chain carries TRBV30 and TRBJ2-2, with D perhaps matching TRBD2 (5 bases). The germline V and J ends were trimmed by 4 bases and 1 base, with 7 bases remaining between them. Germline CDR1 is GTSNPN and CDR2 is SVGIG (reference sequence). The CDR3 is made up of 13 amino acids. The CDR3 nucleotides are TGTGCCTGGATAGCGAGGAACACCGGGGAGCTGTTTTTT. Its protein product is CAWIARNTGELFF.

The DNA of the CDR3 is TGTGCCAGCGGTTCCCCCCGCGAGATCGCTAACTATGGCTACACCTTC. Translated, it gives CASGSPREIANYGYTF. The rearrangement uses TRBV6-1 and TRBJ1-2, with no clear D. The germline gives CDR1 MNHNS, CDR2 SASEGT. The germline V and J ends were trimmed by 8 bases and 0 bases, with 19 bases remaining between them. The CDR3 is 16 residues long.

The rearrangement uses TRBV15 and TRBJ2-1, with D tentatively TRBD2 (5 bases). Germline assignment: CDR1 LNHNV and CDR2 YYDKDF (reference sequence). The CDR3 totals 13 residues. Trimming stripped 0 bases from V and 7 bases from J, with 7 bases between. The CDR3 bases are TGTGCCACCAGCAGAGATTCGGGGAATGAGCAGTTCTTC. This sequence encodes CATSRDSGNEQFF.

This clonotype came up many times. The gene calls are TRBV12-3 or TRBV12-4 and TRBJ2-2, with TRBD1 matching 8 bases. The CDR3 sequence is 14 residues long. Trimming at V came to 5 bases and at J to 6 bases, leaving 5 bases not matched to a gene. The CDR3 sequence: CASSMDRAAGELFF. In nucleotides, the CDR3 is TGTGCCAGCAGTATGGACAGGGCAGCCGGGGAGCTGTTTTTT.

This clonotype has more than one count but fewer than ten. This CDR3 reads CASSSIPRGHQPQHF. The CDR3 DNA reads as TGTGCCAGCAGTTCAATACCCAGGGGGCATCAGCCCCAGCATTTT. The chain uses TRBV27 and TRBJ1-5; 8 bases agree with TRBD1. CDR1 and CDR2 from the germline V gene are MNHEY and SMNVEV (reference sequence). Trimming at V came to 4 bases and at J to 5 bases, leaving 7 bases not matched to a gene. This CDR3 has 15 amino acids.

This clonotype was seen once. V is TRBV20-1 and J is TRBJ1-4; D is undetermined. The CDR3 runs to 12 residues. Germline loops: CDR1 DFQATT, CDR2 SNEGSKA (reference sequence). V lost 5 bases and J lost 4, with 8 bases in between. The CDR3 loop is CSAEENNEKLFF. The CDR3 DNA is TGCAGTGCTGAAGAGAATAATGAAAAACTGTTTTTT.

This clonotype has ten or more counts. The J gene is TRBJ2-4, the V gene TRBV28; D is possibly TRBD1 (6 bases). Germline CDR1 MDHEN, CDR2 SYDVKM. The V gene lost 5 bases and the J gene lost 11 bases, with 19 bases spanning the gap. This CDR3 spans 14 amino acids. As DNA, the CDR3 is TGTGCCAGCAGTACCCTCGGGACAACACCGGTTCAGTACTTC. Encoded protein: CASSTLGTTPVQYF.

In this sample, this clonotype turned up many times. The chain joins TRBV11-2 to TRBJ2-7, with a possible D match to TRBD2 (7 bases). Germline values: CDR1 SGHAT, CDR2 FQNNGV. The ends were cut back, 4 bases at V and 3 bases at J, with 22 bases in the middle. The CDR3 contains 17 residues. CDR3 protein: CASSSPRAGGPRYEQYF. Here the CDR3 DNA reads TGTGCCAGCAGCTCCCCGAGGGCCGGGGGGCCCCGCTACGAGCAGTACTTC.

This clonotype has at least ten counts. V and J are TRBV20-1 and TRBJ1-1, with D uncertain. Germline CDR1 and CDR2: DFQATT and SNEGSKA (reference sequence). This CDR3 spans 13 amino acids. V gave up 0 bases and J gave up 3 bases, with 8 bases separating them. Here the CDR3 DNA reads TGCAGTGCTAGAGAAGGACCCTACACTGAAGCTTTCTTT. It translates to CSAREGPYTEAFF.

This clonotype has just a few counts. J is TRBJ2-2 and V is TRBV29-1; a possible D gene is TRBD1 (6 bases). V shed 6 bases and J shed 6 bases, with 11 bases lying between them. This CDR3 is built from 12 residues. The germline V gene has CDR1 SQVTM and CDR2 ANQGSEA. The DNA of the CDR3 is TGCAGCGTCCTTACAGGGTCCGGGGAGCTGTTTTTT. Amino acid sequence: CSVLTGSGELFF.